Presented here are 19 T cell receptor beta chains from one specimen sequenced in a study of regulatory T cells in long-lasting Graves disease. Stated time point: persistent/refractory GD, antithyroid drugs over 5 years with positive TRAb. The TCR library used RNA extracted from PBMCs. To make TCR beta libraries, researchers used iRepertoire HTBI primers and Arm-PCR of CDR3 regions. TCRdb processed the multiplex PCR reads anew with MiXCR; each CDR3 protein has one entry. Of 450,000 or so distinct CDR3 sequences in the sample, less than 25% are singletons; the top ten hold over 7.5%. Source: peripheral blood mononuclear cells (PBMCs), taken when the disease was refractory, from a patient treated with antithyroid drugs. These receptors were collected from a female donor with Graves disease.

The chain uses TRBV6-1 and TRBJ2-7, with D tentatively TRBD2 (6 bases). The CDR3 has 13 residues. The germline V gene encodes CDR1 MNHNS and CDR2 SASEGT. Deletions cut 7 bases from V and 6 bases from J, with 16 bases between. CDR3 nucleotide sequence: TGTGCCAGCACGCCGGGTCTAGCGCTCGAGCAGTACTTC. Residues: CASTPGLALEQYF.

This clonotype showed up just a few times. The V call is TRBV28, the J call TRBJ1-3; D ambiguous. V was cut by 3 bases and J by 0 bases, with 9 bases left in between. Germline lookup yields CDR1 MDHEN and CDR2 SYDVKM. This CDR3 is built from 15 residues. CDR3 residues: CASSFEANSGNTIYF. The CDR3 bases are TGTGCCAGCAGTTTCGAGGCCAACTCTGGAAACACCATATATTTT.

In this sample, this clonotype turned up many times. The chain uses TRBV12-3 or TRBV12-4 and TRBJ1-1; D is undetermined. This CDR3 region has 13 residues. V was shortened by 2 bases and J by 8 bases, with 12 bases between the two germline ends. The CDR3 here is CASSLRWRPEAFF. CDR3 DNA: TGTGCCAGCAGTTTAAGGTGGCGACCAGAAGCTTTCTTT.

The CDR3 DNA is TGTGCCAGCAGTTTCAGGGCCGGCTCCTACGAGCAGTACTTC. This codes for CASSFRAGSYEQYF. V usage is TRBV27 and J usage is TRBJ2-7, with D perhaps TRBD1 (5 bases). The CDR3 loop spans 14 amino acids. From germline, CDR1 is MNHEY and CDR2 SMNVEV (reference sequence). V was cut by 3 bases and J by 0 bases, with 9 bases left in between.

The rearrangement joins TRBV6-1 to TRBJ2-7; D call uncertain. CDR1 is MNHNS and CDR2 is SASEGT in the germline V gene. CDR3 length equals 14 residues. V was trimmed by 2 bases and J by 0 bases, leaving 8 bases between them. The CDR3 DNA follows: TGTGCCAGCAGTGAAAGGTTCCCCTCCTACGAGCAGTACTTC. This codes for CASSERFPSYEQYF.

The chain employs TRBV5-1 and TRBJ2-1, with TRBD2 identical over 12 bases. Germline assignment: CDR1 SGHRS and CDR2 YFSETQ. CDR3 size: 15 residues. The V and J ends lost 0 bases and 6 bases, in that order; junction bases with no gene match: 1. CDR3 bases: TGCGCCAGCAGCTTGGCTAGCGGGAGGGGCAATGAGCAGTTCTTC. As protein: CASSLASGRGNEQFF. Based on the CDR3 plus reference TRBV5-1 and TRBJ2-1, the full variable domain is KAGVTQTPRYLIKTRGQQVTLSCSPISGHRSVSWYQQTPGQGLQFLFEYFSETQRNKGNFPGRFSGRQFSNSRSEMNVSTLELGDSALYLCASSLASGRGNEQFFGPGTRLTVL.

V and J are TRBV6-2 or TRBV6-3 and TRBJ2-1; TRBD1 matches at 10 bases. V shed 5 bases, J shed 6 bases, and the junction held 4 bases outside the gene matches. Germline V CDR1 and CDR2: MNHEY, SVGEGT. The CDR3 totals 14 residues. CDR3 bases: TGTGCCAGCAGTGTTTGGACAGGGGGCAATGAGCAGTTCTTC. Translation: CASSVWTGGNEQFF.

The V and J genes are TRBV4-3 and TRBJ2-7; D tentatively fits TRBD1 or TRBD2 (5 bases each). Germline CDR1 is LGHNA and CDR2 is YSLEER. The V gene lost 0 bases and the J gene lost 0 bases, with 15 bases spanning the gap. CDR3 length: 17 residues. CDR3 in amino acids: CASSQDRAGAGSYEQYF. As DNA, the CDR3 is TGCGCCAGCAGCCAAGATCGGGCCGGGGCCGGCTCCTACGAGCAGTACTTC.

The CDR3: CASRPGRTIASSGNTIYF. The CDR3 bases are TGTGCCAGCAGACCCGGTAGGACGATAGCCTCTTCTGGAAACACCATATATTTT. This chain uses TRBV14 with TRBJ1-3; no firm D call. Per germline, CDR1 SGHDN and CDR2 FVKESK. Trimming pared 6 bases from V and 1 base from J, leaving 22 bases between. This CDR3 spans 18 amino acids.

Concerning this clonotype itself: Just one base apart from a much larger clone, this may be a read error. This chain connects TRBV7-2 to TRBJ1-2; D is unclear. Between the trimmed V and J ends, which lost 6 bases and 5 bases, there was a span of 16 bases. This CDR3 is built from 14 residues. The germline V gene has CDR1 SGHTA and CDR2 FQGNSA. For the CDR3, the DNA is TGTGCCAGCAGTTCCGCGCGGGTAGAGTATGGCTACACCTTC. As protein: CASSSARVEYGYTF. Using reference TRBV7-2 and TRBJ1-2 for the parts outside the CDR3, the full variable domain is GAGVSQSPSNKVTEKGKDVELRCDPISGHTALYWYRQSLGQGLEFLIYFQGNSAPDKSGLPSDRFSAERTGGSVSTLTIQRTQQEDSAVYLCASSSARVEYGYTFGSGTRLTVV.

The rearrangement joins TRBV5-1 to TRBJ1-4; D gene unclear. The germline CDR1 and CDR2 sequences are SGHRS and YFSETQ. V was pared by 0 bases and J by 5 bases, with 5 bases between. This CDR3 has 13 residues. The CDR3 here is CASSLGQNEKLFF. The CDR3 bases are TGCGCCAGCAGCTTGGGACAAAATGAAAAACTGTTTTTT.

Comment on this clonotype: This may arise from a read error, as a much more abundant clone is one base away. V and J are TRBV11-2 and TRBJ1-2, with D unresolved. Per the germline V gene, CDR1 is SGHAT and CDR2 is FQNNGV. CDR3 size: 14 residues. V lost 2 bases to trimming and J lost 9 bases, with 16 bases between them. CDR3 sequence (DNA): TGTGCCAGCAGCTTAAACGTGCAAGGCGGTAGCTACACCTTC. This gives the protein CASSLNVQGGSYTF. The variable domain in full, completed from reference TRBV11-2 and TRBJ1-2, reads EAGVAQSPRYKIIEKRQSVAFWCNPISGHATLYWYQQILGQGPKLLIQFQNNGVVDDSQLPKDRFSAERLKGVDSTLKIQPAKLEDSAVYLCASSLNVQGGSYTFGSGTRLTVV.

The chain carries TRBV4-1 and TRBJ2-5; 10 nucleotides align to TRBD2. V shed 3 bases, J shed 4 bases, and the junction held 8 bases outside the gene matches. This CDR3 has 16 residues. Per the germline V gene, CDR1 is MGHRA and CDR2 is YSYEKL. The CDR3: CASSHPRAGGLETQYF. CDR3 nucleotides: TGCGCCAGCAGCCATCCCCGAGCGGGAGGGTTAGAGACCCAGTACTTC.

In this sample, this clonotype turned up many times. This sequence joins TRBV6-2 or TRBV6-3 and TRBJ1-2; possibly TRBD1 for D (6 bases). This CDR3 region has 14 residues. Germline V gene lookup returns CDR1 MNHEY and CDR2 SVGEGT. V lost 6 bases, J lost 0 bases, and 11 bases lay in between. For the CDR3, the DNA is TGTGCCAGCAGCCCGGGACAAACTAACTATGGCTACACCTTC. Its protein is CASSPGQTNYGYTF.

This clonotype was counted at least ten times. The chain uses TRBV11-2 and TRBJ2-7; D is undetermined. The V gene's germline CDR1 is SGHAT and CDR2 FQNNGV. This CDR3 contains 13 residues. V was clipped by 2 bases and J by 7 bases, with 12 bases between them. Here the CDR3 reads CASSLSRFHEQYF. For the CDR3, the DNA is TGTGCCAGCAGCTTATCAAGGTTTCATGAGCAGTACTTC.

This clonotype was observed a handful of times. The gene calls are TRBV2 and TRBJ2-6; possible D gene TRBD2, 6 bases. The CDR3 totals 16 residues. Germline-derived CDR1 and CDR2 are SNHLY and FYNNEI. V lost 7 bases and J 1 base, leaving 14 bases between the germline ends. The CDR3 DNA reads TGTGCCAGCAAGGGCGGACTATTTTCTGGGGCCAACGTCCTGACTTTC. It specifies CASKGGLFSGANVLTF.

The V call is TRBV6-2 or TRBV6-3, the J call TRBJ1-5; D may be TRBD1 (6 bases). V was clipped by 7 bases and J by 4 bases, with 14 bases between them. From germline, CDR1 is MNHEY and CDR2 SVGEGT. The CDR3 runs to 14 residues. CDR3 protein: CASTRQAGNQPQHF. CDR3 nucleotide sequence: TGTGCCAGCACCCGACAGGCGGGTAATCAGCCCCAGCATTTT.

This clonotype was detected ten times or more. The rearrangement links TRBV12-3 or TRBV12-4 to TRBJ1-5, with a weak D call TRBD1 (6 bases). V lost 5 bases to trimming and J lost 5 bases, with 22 bases between them. CDR3 length: 17 residues. The CDR3, as DNA: TGTGCCAGCAGTGGTCCGGGGCAGGGGACGACGGATCAGCCCCAGCATTTT. Translated: CASSGPGQGTTDQPQHF.

This clonotype has at least ten counts. This chain links TRBV7-2 with TRBJ2-5; 7 bases are a match to TRBD2. The V and J ends lost 1 base and 2 bases, in that order; junction bases with no gene match: 7. The CDR3 covers 16 residues. Germline V gene sequence: CDR1 SGHTA, CDR2 FQGNSA. The CDR3 DNA follows: TGTGCCAGCAGCTTAGTTGGGCAGGGAGGGCAAGAGACCCAGTACTTC. Translated, it gives CASSLVGQGGQETQYF.